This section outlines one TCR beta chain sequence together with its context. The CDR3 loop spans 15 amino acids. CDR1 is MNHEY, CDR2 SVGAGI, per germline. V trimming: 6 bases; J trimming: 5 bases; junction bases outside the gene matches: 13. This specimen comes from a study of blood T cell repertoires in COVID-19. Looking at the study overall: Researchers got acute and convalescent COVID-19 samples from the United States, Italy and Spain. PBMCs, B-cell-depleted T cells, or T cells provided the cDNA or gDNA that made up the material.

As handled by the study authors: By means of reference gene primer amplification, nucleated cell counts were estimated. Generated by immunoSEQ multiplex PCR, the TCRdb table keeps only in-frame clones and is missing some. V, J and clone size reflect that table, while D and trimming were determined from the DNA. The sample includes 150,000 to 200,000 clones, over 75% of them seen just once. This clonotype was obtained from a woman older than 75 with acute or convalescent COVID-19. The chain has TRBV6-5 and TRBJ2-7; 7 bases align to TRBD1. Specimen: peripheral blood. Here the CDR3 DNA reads TGTGCCAGCAGGCCCAGGGGGAGTGAAGCGAACGAGCAGTACTTC. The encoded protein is CASRPRGSEANEQYF.